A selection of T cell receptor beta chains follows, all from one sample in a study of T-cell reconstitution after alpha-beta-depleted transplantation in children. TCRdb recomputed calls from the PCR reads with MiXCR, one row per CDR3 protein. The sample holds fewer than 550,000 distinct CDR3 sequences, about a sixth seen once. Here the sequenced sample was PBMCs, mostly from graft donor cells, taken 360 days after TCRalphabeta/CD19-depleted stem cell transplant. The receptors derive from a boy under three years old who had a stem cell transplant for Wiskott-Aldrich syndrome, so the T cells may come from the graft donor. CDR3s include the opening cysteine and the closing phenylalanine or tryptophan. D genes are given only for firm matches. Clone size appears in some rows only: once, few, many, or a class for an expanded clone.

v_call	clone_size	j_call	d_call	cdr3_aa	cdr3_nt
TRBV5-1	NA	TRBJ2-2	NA	CASSLAQFGGELFF	TGCGCCAGCAGCTTGGCCCAGTTCGGCGGGGAGCTGTTTTTT
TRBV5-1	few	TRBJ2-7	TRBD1	CASSLGGLDRAYEQYF	TGCGCCAGCAGCTTGGGGGGGTTAGACAGGGCCTACGAGCAGTACTTC
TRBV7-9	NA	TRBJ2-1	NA	CASSLAHRNNEQFF	TGTGCCAGCAGCTTAGCGCACAGGAACAATGAGCAGTTCTTC
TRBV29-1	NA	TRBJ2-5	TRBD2	CSVERLAGGRRETQYF	TGCAGCGTTGAGAGACTAGCGGGGGGCAGGAGGGAGACCCAGTACTTC
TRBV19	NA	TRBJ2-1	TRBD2	CASRWGLADYNEQFF	TGTGCCAGTAGATGGGGACTAGCGGACTACAATGAGCAGTTCTTC
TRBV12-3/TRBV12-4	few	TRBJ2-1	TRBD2	CASRLAGGIKEQFF	TGTGCCAGCAGACTAGCGGGGGGGATCAAGGAGCAGTTCTTC
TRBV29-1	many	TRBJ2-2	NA	CSVGSPGELFF	TGCAGCGTTGGAAGCCCCGGGGAGCTGTTTTTT
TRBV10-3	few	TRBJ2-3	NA	CAISERERNTQYF	TGTGCCATCAGTGAGCGGGAGAGGAATACGCAGTATTTT
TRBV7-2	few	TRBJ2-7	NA	CASSLGVSGASYEQYF	TGTGCCAGCAGCTTAGGGGTGAGCGGAGCCTCCTACGAGCAGTACTTC
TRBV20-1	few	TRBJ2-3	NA	CSAELRGTDTQYF	TGCAGTGCCGAACTTCGGGGCACAGATACGCAGTATTTT
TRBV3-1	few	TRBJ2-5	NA	CASSQLGGGTQYF	TGTGCCAGCAGCCAACTTGGCGGAGGGACCCAGTACTTC
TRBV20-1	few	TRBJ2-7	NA	CSASLPDEQYF	TGCAGTGCTAGCCTGCCTGACGAGCAGTACTTC
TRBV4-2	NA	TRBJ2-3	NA	CASSQALTRRSLTDTQYF	TGTGCCAGCAGCCAAGCCCTAACGAGGCGATCCCTAACAGATACGCAGTATTTT
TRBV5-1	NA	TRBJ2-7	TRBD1	CASSPRDRVTSYEQYF	TGCGCCAGCAGCCCGAGGGACAGGGTCACCTCCTACGAGCAGTACTTC
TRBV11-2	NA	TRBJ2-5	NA	CASTPRRQLIETQYF	TGTGCCAGCACCCCAAGGAGGCAGCTAATTGAGACCCAGTACTTC
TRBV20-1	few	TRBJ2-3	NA	CSARDFGPDGTDTQYF	TGCAGTGCTAGAGATTTTGGACCTGACGGCACAGATACGCAGTATTTT
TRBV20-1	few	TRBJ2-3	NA	CSARSGGSTDTQYF	TGCAGTGCTAGATCGGGGGGCAGCACAGATACGCAGTATTTT
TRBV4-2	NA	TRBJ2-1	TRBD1	CAMGRGLGVPSSYNEQFF	TGTGCCATGGGCAGGGGGCTAGGGGTTCCAAGCTCCTACAATGAGCAGTTCTTC
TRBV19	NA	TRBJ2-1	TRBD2	CASSISGGVISYNEQFF	TGTGCCAGTAGTATAAGCGGGGGGGTTATTTCCTACAATGAGCAGTTCTTC
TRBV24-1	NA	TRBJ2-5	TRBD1	CATSDRQGWYQETQYF	TGTGCCACCAGTGACCGACAGGGCTGGTACCAAGAGACCCAGTACTTC
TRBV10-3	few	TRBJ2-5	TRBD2	CATRPISGGEETQYF	TGTGCCACGCGCCCGATTAGCGGGGGGGAGGAGACCCAGTACTTC
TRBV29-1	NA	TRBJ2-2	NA	CSGGAVNTGELFF	TGCAGCGGTGGAGCGGTGAACACCGGGGAGCTGTTTTTT
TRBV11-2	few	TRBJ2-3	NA	CASSWDSLTDTQYF	TGTGCCAGCAGCTGGGATAGCCTCACAGATACGCAGTATTTT
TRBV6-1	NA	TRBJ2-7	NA	CASTKGSLGSYEQYF	TGTGCCAGCACCAAGGGTAGCCTGGGCTCCTACGAGCAGTACTTC
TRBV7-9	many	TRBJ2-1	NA	CASSRPGLDDNEQFF	TGTGCCAGCAGCCGTCCCGGTTTAGACGACAATGAGCAGTTCTTC
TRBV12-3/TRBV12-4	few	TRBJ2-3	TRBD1	CASSLARTGGGTDTQYF	TGTGCCAGCAGTTTAGCCAGGACAGGGGGAGGCACAGATACGCAGTATTTT
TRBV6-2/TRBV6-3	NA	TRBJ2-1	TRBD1	CASSTRTGGKLNEQFF	TGTGCCAGCAGTACGCGGACAGGGGGAAAATTGAATGAGCAGTTCTTC
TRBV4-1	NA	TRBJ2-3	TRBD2	CASSQGTSGGDTQYF	TGCGCCAGCAGCCAGGGAACTAGCGGGGGGGATACGCAGTATTTT
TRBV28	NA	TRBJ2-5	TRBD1	CASTSFWTGQETQYF	TGTGCCAGCACCTCGTTTTGGACAGGTCAAGAGACCCAGTACTTC
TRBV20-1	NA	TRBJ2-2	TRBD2	CSARARGRPYTGELFF	TGCAGTGCTAGAGCCCGCGGGAGGCCCTACACCGGGGAGCTGTTTTTT
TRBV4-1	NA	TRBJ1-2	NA	CASSQEAGFRAGYTF	TGCGCCAGCAGCCAAGAGGCAGGGTTCAGGGCTGGCTACACCTTC
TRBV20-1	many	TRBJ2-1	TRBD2	CSARGATSGSYNEQFF	TGCAGTGCTAGAGGAGCGACTAGCGGATCCTACAATGAGCAGTTCTTC
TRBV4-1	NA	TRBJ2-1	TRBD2	CASSPLGAGDNEQFF	TGCGCCAGCAGCCCCCTGGGAGCGGGGGACAATGAGCAGTTCTTC
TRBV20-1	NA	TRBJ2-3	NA	CSAKALGNSDTQYF	TGCAGTGCTAAGGCGCTAGGTAACTCGGATACGCAGTATTTT
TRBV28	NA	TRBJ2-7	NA	CASISQGKGGQYF	TGTGCCAGCATTTCGCAGGGGAAGGGGGGGCAGTACTTC
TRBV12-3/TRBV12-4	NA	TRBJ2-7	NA	CASKMTGYNEQYF	TGTGCCAGCAAAATGACTGGCTACAACGAGCAGTACTTC
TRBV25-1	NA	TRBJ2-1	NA	CASSEYIAGKGDEQFF	TGTGCCAGCAGTGAATATATAGCAGGTAAAGGCGATGAGCAGTTCTTC
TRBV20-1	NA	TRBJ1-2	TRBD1	CSARDRGQGGYTF	TGCAGTGCTAGAGATAGGGGACAGGGTGGCTACACCTTC
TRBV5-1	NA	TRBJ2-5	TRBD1	CASSMTGTAKETQYF	TGCGCCAGCAGCATGACCGGGACAGCAAAAGAGACCCAGTACTTC
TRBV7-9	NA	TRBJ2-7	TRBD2	CASSLGTSGRTYEQYF	TGTGCCAGCAGCTTAGGGACTAGCGGGAGGACCTACGAGCAGTACTTC
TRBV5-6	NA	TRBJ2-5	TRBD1	CASSFKPGQGAWKTQYF	TGTGCCAGCAGCTTCAAACCGGGACAGGGGGCTTGGAAGACCCAGTACTTC
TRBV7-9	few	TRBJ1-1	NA	CASSLSTGMGTEAFF	TGTGCCAGCAGCTTATCGACGGGAATGGGAACTGAAGCTTTCTTT
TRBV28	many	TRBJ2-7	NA	CASSWETSGEQYF	TGTGCCAGCAGTTGGGAGACTTCGGGGGAGCAGTACTTC
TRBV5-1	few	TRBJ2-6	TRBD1	CASRPTGEVSSGANVLTF	TGCGCCAGCAGACCGACAGGGGAGGTGAGCTCTGGGGCCAACGTCCTGACTTTC
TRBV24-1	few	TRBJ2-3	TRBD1	CATSGWDRLTDTQYF	TGTGCCACCAGTGGCTGGGACAGGCTCACAGATACGCAGTATTTT
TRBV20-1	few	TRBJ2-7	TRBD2	CSARGDYPREQYF	TGCAGTGCTAGGGGGGACTACCCTCGCGAGCAGTACTTC
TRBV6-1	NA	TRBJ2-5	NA	CASSHTQGQKTQYF	TGTGCCAGCAGTCATACACAGGGCCAGAAGACCCAGTACTTC
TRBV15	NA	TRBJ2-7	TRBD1	CATSRKRTGSSYEQYF	TGTGCCACCAGCAGAAAGCGGACAGGTTCCTCCTACGAGCAGTACTTC
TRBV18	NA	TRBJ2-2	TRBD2	CASSGLATNTGELFF	TGTGCCAGCTCAGGACTAGCGACGAACACCGGGGAGCTGTTTTTT
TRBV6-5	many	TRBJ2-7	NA	CASSYSLVLPYEQYF	TGTGCCAGCAGTTACTCACTAGTTCTCCCCTACGAGCAGTACTTC
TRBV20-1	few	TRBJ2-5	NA	CSARESRPPQETQYF	TGCAGTGCTAGGGAGTCTAGGCCCCCCCAAGAGACCCAGTACTTC
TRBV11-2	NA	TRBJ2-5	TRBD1	CASRGDRETQYF	TGTGCCAGCAGGGGGGACAGAGAGACCCAGTACTTC
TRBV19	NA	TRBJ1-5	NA	CASRQPNQPQHF	TGTGCCAGTCGACAGCCCAATCAGCCCCAGCATTTT
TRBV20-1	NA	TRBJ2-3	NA	CSASILADTQYF	TGCAGTGCTTCAATACTAGCAGATACGCAGTATTTT
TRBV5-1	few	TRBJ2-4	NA	CASSSRGLGGAKNIQYF	TGCGCCAGCAGCTCTAGGGGACTTGGGGGAGCCAAAAACATTCAGTACTTC